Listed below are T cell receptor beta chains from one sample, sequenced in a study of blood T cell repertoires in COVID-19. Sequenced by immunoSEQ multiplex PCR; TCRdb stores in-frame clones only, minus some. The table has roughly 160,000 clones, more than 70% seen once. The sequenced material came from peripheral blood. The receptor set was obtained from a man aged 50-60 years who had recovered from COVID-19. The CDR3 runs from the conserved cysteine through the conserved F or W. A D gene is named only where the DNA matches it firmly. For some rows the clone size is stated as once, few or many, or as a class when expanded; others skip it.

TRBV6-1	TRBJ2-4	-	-	TGTGCCAGCAGTGAAGTGGTGGCAGGGCAAAACATTCAGTACTTC	CASSEVVAGQNIQYF
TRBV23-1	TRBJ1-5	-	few	TGCGCCAGCATGCGGGGGCGTCCACTCTTGGGTAGCAATCAGCCCCAGCATTTT	CASMRGRPLLGSNQPQHF
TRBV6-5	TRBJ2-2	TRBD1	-	TGTGCCAGCAGTAAACAGGGGGCGTACACCGGGGAGCTGTTTTTT	CASSKQGAYTGELFF
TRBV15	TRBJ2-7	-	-	TGTGCCACCAGCGGAGGACAGGGGCGAGCGGGAGGGTCCTACGAGCAGTACTTC	CATSGGQGRAGGSYEQYF
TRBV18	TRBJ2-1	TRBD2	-	TGTGCCAGCTCACCCCCCGGACTAGCGGGAGTAGGCAATGAGCAGTTCTTC	CASSPPGLAGVGNEQFF
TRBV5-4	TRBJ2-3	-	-	TGTGCCAGCAGCTTGGGTCTAGTTAGCACAGATACGCAGTATTTT	CASSLGLVSTDTQYF
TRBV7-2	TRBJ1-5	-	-	TGTGCCAGCAGCTTAGAGGGCGGGGGTCGGGATCAGCCCCAGCATTTT	CASSLEGGGRDQPQHF
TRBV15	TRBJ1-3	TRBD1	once	TGTGCCACCAGCTCCGGACAGGGAGTACCACGAAACACCATATATTTT	CATSSGQGVPRNTIYF
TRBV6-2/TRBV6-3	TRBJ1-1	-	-	TGTGCCAGCAGTTACTGGGTGGGCAACACTGAAGCTTTCTTT	CASSYWVGNTEAFF
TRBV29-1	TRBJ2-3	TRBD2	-	TGCAGCGTTAAAACTAGCGGGGGGGCAGCAGATACGCAGTATTTT	CSVKTSGGAADTQYF
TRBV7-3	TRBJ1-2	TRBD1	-	TGTGCCAGCAGCTTCGGTAGCGGGACAGGGGGATACGGCTACACCTTC	CASSFGSGTGGYGYTF
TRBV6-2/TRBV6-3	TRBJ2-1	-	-	TGTGCCAGCAGTCCCGCTGGACTTCCTTACAATGAGCAGTTCTTC	CASSPAGLPYNEQFF
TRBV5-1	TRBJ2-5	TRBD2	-	TGCGCCAGCAGCTTGGTTTGGAGCGGGGGCCAAGAGACCCAGTACTTC	CASSLVWSGGQETQYF
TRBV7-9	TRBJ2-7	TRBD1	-	TGTGCCAGCAGCTTCCCCAGGACAGGGGAAAGCTACGAGCAGTACTTC	CASSFPRTGESYEQYF
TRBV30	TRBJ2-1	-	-	TGTGCCTGGAGTGTAGTTAGGGGTCGGAATGAGCAGTTCTTC	CAWSVVRGRNEQFF
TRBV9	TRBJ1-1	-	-	TGTGCCAGCAGCTTGGGAGGTAATATTGGCACTGAAGCTTTCTTT	CASSLGGNIGTEAFF
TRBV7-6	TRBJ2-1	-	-	TGTGCCAGCAGCTCACCAGCGGACTTCTACAATGAGCAGTTCTTC	CASSSPADFYNEQFF
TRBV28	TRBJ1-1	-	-	TGTGCCAGCAGCCGGGGGATGAGCACTGAAGCTTTCTTT	CASSRGMSTEAFF
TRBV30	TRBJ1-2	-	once	TGTGCCTGGAGTGTAAACTTGGTTCCCTATGGCTACACCTTC	CAWSVNLVPYGYTF
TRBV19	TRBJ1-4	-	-	TGTGCCAGTAGTGTGACAGGTTTGAGTGAAAAACTGTTTTTT	CASSVTGLSEKLFF
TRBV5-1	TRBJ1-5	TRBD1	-	TGCGCCAGCAGCTTGGGGACAGGGGGCAGGAATCAGCCCCAGCATTTT	CASSLGTGGRNQPQHF
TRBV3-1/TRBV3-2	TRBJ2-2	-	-	TGTGCCAGCAGCCACATCGACAGTAACACCGGGGAGCTGTTTTTT	CASSHIDSNTGELFF
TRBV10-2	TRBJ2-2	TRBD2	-	TGCGCCAGCAGGGATAGCGGGGGGTCGAACACCGGGGAGCTGTTTTTT	CASRDSGGSNTGELFF
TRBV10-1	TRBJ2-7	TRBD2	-	TGCGCCAGCAGCCGACTAGCGGGAGCCCCCTACGAGCAGTACTTC	CASSRLAGAPYEQYF